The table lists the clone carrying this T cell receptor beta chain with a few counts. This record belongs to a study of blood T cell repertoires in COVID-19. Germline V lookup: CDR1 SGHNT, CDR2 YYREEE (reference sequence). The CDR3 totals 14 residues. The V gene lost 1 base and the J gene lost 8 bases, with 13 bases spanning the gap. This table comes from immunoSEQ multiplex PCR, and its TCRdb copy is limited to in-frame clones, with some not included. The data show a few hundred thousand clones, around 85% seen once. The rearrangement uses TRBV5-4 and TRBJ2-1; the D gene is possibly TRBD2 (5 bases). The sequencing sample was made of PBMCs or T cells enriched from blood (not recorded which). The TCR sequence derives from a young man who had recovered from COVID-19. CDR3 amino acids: CASSLHPRGDEQFF. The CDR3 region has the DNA TGTGCCAGCAGCTTGCACCCACGGGGAGATGAGCAGTTCTTC.